This T cell receptor (beta chain) is from a study of T cells in Graves' hyperthyroidism and ophthalmopathy. Researchers defined stable Graves' hyperthyroidism as no ophthalmopathy progression within 18 months. TCR beta CDR3 region amplification was performed from RNA transcripts. First-round RT-PCR with HTBI primers amplified the TCR CDR3 region. TCRdb passed the multiplex PCR reads through MiXCR, listing each CDR3 protein once. The sample lists over 700,000 distinct CDR3 sequences, roughly 40% occurring once. This CDR3 region has 16 residues. The V end lost 5 bases, the J end lost 4 bases, and 20 bases lay between the germline ends. Germline V gene lookup returns CDR1 SGHVS and CDR2 FQNEAQ.

The clonotype was recovered from a man aged 18 to 30 with Graves' hyperthyroidism. The gene calls are TRBV7-8 and TRBJ1-2, with D possibly matching TRBD1 (5 bases). The sequencing input was blood. The CDR3 nucleotides are TGTGCCAGCAGCCCCGAGGGACGGGCCACACCCTATGGCTACACCTTC. It is translated as CASSPEGRATPYGYTF. The variable domain in full, with the rest retrieved from reference TRBV7-8 and TRBJ1-2, is GAGVSQSPRYKVAKRGQDVALRCDPISGHVSLFWYQQALGQGPEFLTYFQNEAQLDKSGLPSDRFFAERPEGSVSTLKIQRTQQEDSAVYLCASSPEGRATPYGYTFGSGTRLTVV.